The clone carrying this T cell receptor beta chain appeared many times. Its antigen is currently unknown. According to the study, genomic DNA was the template for TCR beta VDJ and CDR3 profiling. A single record per CDR3 protein comes from TCRdb applying MiXCR to the reads. The sample yields 150,000 to 200,000 distinct CDR3 sequences, approximately 44% seen once. The data were obtained in a study of CD8+CD57+ T cells in acquired aplastic anemia. Looking at the study overall: Sorted CD4+ and CD8+ cells yielded 2.5 to 3.5 ug of DNA on average.

Study-wide points: Patients and controls shared twenty-nine CD8+ CDR3 sequences, highly expressed in patients.

V lost 8 bases and J 4 bases, leaving 11 bases between the germline ends. Germline V gives CDR1 SGHTA, CDR2 FQGTGA. This CDR3 comprises 12 residues. The TCR comes from a human donor in good health. Sequenced: sorted CD4+, CD8+, or CD8+CD57+ T cells (not recorded which) from PBMCs. V and J are TRBV7-3 and TRBJ1-1; D not certain. CDR3 in amino acids: CASGGYTTEAFF. CDR3 in DNA: TGTGCCAGCGGCGGCTATACCACTGAAGCTTTCTTT. Together with reference TRBV7-3 and TRBJ1-1, the CDR3 gives the full variable domain: GAGVSQTPSNKVTEKGKYVELRCDPISGHTALYWYRQSLGQGPEFLIYFQGTGAADDSGLPNDRFFAVRPEGSVSTLKIQRTERGDSAVYLCASGGYTTEAFFGQGTRLTVV.